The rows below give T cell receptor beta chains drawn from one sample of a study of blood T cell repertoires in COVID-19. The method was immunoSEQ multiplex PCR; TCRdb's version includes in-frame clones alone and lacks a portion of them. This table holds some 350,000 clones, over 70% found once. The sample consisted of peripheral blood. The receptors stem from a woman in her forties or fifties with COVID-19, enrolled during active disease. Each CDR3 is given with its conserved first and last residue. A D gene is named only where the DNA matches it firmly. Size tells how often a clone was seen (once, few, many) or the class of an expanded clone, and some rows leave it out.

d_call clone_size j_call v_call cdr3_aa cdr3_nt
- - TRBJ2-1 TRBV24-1 CATSDSRSSSYNEQFF TGTGCCACCAGTGATTCGCGGAGTAGCTCCTACAATGAGCAGTTCTTC
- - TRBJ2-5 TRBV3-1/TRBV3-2 CASSQDFRQTRKTQYF TGTGCCAGCAGCCAAGATTTCCGACAGACGAGAAAGACCCAGTACTTC
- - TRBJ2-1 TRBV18 CASSGQYNEQFF TGTGCCAGCTCAGGACAGTACAATGAGCAGTTCTTC
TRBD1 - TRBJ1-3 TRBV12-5 CASVPGGSGNTIYF TGTGCTAGTGTCCCAGGGGGCTCTGGAAACACCATATATTTT
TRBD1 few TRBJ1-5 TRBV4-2 CASSQGGDSWQPQHF TGTGCCAGCAGCCAAGGGGGGGACAGCTGGCAGCCCCAGCATTTT
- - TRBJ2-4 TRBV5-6 CASSFGAKNIQYF TGTGCCAGCAGCTTCGGAGCCAAAAACATTCAGTACTTC
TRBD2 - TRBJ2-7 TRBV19 CASSTGGLARSYEQYF TGTGCCAGTAGTACCGGGGGACTAGCAAGAAGCTACGAGCAGTACTTC
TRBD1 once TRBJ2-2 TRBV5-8 CASSPGQATVSTGELFF TGTGCCAGCAGCCCCGGACAGGCCACGGTTTCCACCGGGGAGCTGTTTTTT
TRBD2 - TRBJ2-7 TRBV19 CASNPIAGGRDEQYF TGTGCCAGCAACCCTATAGCGGGAGGGCGGGACGAGCAGTACTTC
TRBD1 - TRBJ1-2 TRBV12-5 CASGSGGYYGYTF TGTGCTAGTGGTTCAGGGGGCTACTATGGCTACACCTTC
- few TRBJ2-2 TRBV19 CASTPGTGELFF TGTGCCAGTACTCCAGGCACCGGGGAGCTGTTTTTT
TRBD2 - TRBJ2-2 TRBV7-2 CASSSSGLAGGFGELFF TGTGCCAGCAGCTCCTCAGGACTAGCGGGAGGGTTCGGGGAGCTGTTTTTT
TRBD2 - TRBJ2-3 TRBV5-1 CASSLGLAGYPDTQYF TGCGCCAGCAGCCTAGGACTAGCGGGATATCCAGATACGCAGTATTTT
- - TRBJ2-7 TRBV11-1 CASSLEDSSYEQYF TGTGCCAGCAGCTTAGAGGACAGCTCCTACGAGCAGTACTTC
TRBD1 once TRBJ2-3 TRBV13 CASSRRGTGVSDTQYF TGTGCCAGCAGCCGGCGGGGGACAGGGGTATCAGATACGCAGTATTTT
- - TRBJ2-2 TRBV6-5 CASSYSINRDTGELFF TGTGCCAGCAGTTACTCAATAAACAGGGACACCGGGGAGCTGTTTTTT
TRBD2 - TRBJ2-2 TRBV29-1 CSATGLARTGELFF TGCAGCGCTACGGGACTAGCTAGGACCGGGGAGCTGTTTTTT
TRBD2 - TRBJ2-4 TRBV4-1 CASSQSIGRGDIQYF TGCGCCAGCAGCCAATCCATCGGGAGGGGGGACATTCAGTACTTC
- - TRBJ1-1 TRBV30 CAWSFRGILDTEAFF TGTGCCTGGAGTTTTAGGGGTATATTGGACACTGAAGCTTTCTTT
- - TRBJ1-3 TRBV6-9 CASSLPGDSGNTIYF TGTGCCAGCAGTTTACCCGGGGATTCTGGAAACACCATATATTTT
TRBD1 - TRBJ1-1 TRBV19 CASRPDRGFTEAFF TGTGCCAGTAGACCCGACAGGGGTTTCACTGAAGCTTTCTTT
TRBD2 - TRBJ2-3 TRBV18 CASSPRISGRALDTQYF TGTGCCAGCTCACCAAGGATTAGCGGGAGGGCCCTAGATACGCAGTATTTT
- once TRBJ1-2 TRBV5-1 CASSPVGAGYTF TGCGCCAGCAGCCCCGTGGGGGCGGGCTACACCTTC
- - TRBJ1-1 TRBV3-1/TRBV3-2 CASSQLSTEAFF TGTGCCAGCAGCCAACTGAGCACTGAAGCTTTCTTT
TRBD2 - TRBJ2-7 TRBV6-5 CASSYSTSASYEQYF TGTGCCAGCAGTTACTCGACTAGCGCTTCCTACGAGCAGTACTTC
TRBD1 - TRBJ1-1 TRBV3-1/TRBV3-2 CASSLMGQGNTEAFF TGTGCCAGCAGCCTTATGGGACAGGGGAACACTGAAGCTTTCTTT
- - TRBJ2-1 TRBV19 CASSMGGRNNEQFF TGTGCCAGTAGTATGGGGGGACGGAACAATGAGCAGTTCTTC
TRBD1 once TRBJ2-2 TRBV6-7 CASSYSTRDRAFRDTGELFF TGTGCCAGCAGTTACTCGACCCGGGACAGGGCCTTCAGGGACACCGGGGAGCTGTTTTTT
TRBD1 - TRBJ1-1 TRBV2 CASRSRGDRGDTEAFF TGTGCCAGCAGGAGTCGAGGGGACAGGGGAGATACTGAAGCTTTCTTT
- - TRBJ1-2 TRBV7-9 CASSSGSPNYGYTF TGTGCCAGCAGCTCAGGGTCGCCGAACTATGGCTACACCTTC
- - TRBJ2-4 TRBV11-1 CASSFSRVQNIQYF TGTGCCAGCAGCTTTTCCAGGGTACAAAACATTCAGTACTTC
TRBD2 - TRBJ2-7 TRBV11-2 CASSWTSGSGEQYF TGTGCCAGCAGCTGGACTAGCGGGAGCGGCGAGCAGTACTTC
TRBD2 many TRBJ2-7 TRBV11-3 CASSLAGGTYEQYF TGTGCCAGCAGCCTAGCGGGAGGTACCTACGAGCAGTACTTC
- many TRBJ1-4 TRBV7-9 CASSFTMAGEKLFF TGTGCCAGCAGCTTCACTATGGCGGGGGAAAAACTGTTTTTT
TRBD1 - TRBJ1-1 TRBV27 CASSLRTGWNTEAFF TGTGCCAGCAGTCTGCGGACAGGGTGGAACACTGAAGCTTTCTTT
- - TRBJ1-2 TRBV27 CASSLSPQDYYGYTF TGTGCCAGCAGTTTATCACCACAGGATTACTATGGCTACACCTTC
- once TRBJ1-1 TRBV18 CASSPPSGEGTEAFF TGTGCCAGCTCACCACCTTCAGGGGAGGGCACTGAAGCTTTCTTT
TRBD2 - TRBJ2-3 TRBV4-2 CASSQEGTSYSTDTQYF TGTGCCAGCAGCCAAGAGGGGACTAGTTACTCCACAGATACGCAGTATTTT
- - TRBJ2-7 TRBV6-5 CASRAPYEQYF TGTGCCAGCAGGGCCCCTTACGAGCAGTACTTC
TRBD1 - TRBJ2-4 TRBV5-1 CASSRGQGVDSAKNIQYF TGCGCCAGCAGCCGCGGACAGGGGGTCGATTCAGCCAAAAACATTCAGTACTTC
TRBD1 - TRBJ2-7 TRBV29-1 CSVEDGTAYEQYF TGCAGCGTTGAAGATGGGACAGCGTACGAGCAGTACTTC
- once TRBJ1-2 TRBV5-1 CASSSIGQTYGYTF TGCGCCAGCAGCTCGATTGGACAGACCTATGGCTACACCTTC
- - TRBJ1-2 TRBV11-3 CASSPQTGHYGYTF TGTGCCAGCAGCCCACAGACAGGTCACTATGGCTACACCTTC
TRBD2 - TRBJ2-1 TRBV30 CASNQGLAGVKVSYNEQFF TGTGCCTCTAACCAAGGACTAGCGGGAGTAAAGGTGTCCTACAATGAGCAGTTCTTC
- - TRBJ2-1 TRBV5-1 CASSLGAGYNEQFF TGCGCCAGCAGCTTGGGGGCAGGCTACAATGAGCAGTTCTTC
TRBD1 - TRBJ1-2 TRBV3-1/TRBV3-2 CASSHDTGTGYYGYTF TGTGCCAGCAGCCACGACACCGGGACAGGGTACTATGGCTACACCTTC
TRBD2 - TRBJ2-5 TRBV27 CASKGLVDPGQETQYF TGTGCCAGCAAGGGACTAGTGGACCCGGGTCAAGAGACCCAGTACTTC
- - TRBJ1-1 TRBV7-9 CASSFGLAGAEAFF TGTGCCAGCAGCTTTGGCTTGGCAGGGGCTGAAGCTTTCTTT
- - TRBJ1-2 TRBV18 CASSYGSSGGYTF TGTGCCAGCTCTTACGGGTCCTCGGGGGGCTACACCTTC
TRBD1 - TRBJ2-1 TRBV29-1 CSAIGTVLGIYNEQFF TGCAGCGCAATTGGGACAGTTTTGGGTATATACAATGAGCAGTTCTTC
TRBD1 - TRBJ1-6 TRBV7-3 CASSQGSNSPLHF TGTGCCAGCTCACAGGGGAGCAATTCACCCCTCCACTTT
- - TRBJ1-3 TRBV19 CASSTIDSGNTIYF TGTGCCAGTAGTACCATAGACTCTGGAAACACCATATATTTT